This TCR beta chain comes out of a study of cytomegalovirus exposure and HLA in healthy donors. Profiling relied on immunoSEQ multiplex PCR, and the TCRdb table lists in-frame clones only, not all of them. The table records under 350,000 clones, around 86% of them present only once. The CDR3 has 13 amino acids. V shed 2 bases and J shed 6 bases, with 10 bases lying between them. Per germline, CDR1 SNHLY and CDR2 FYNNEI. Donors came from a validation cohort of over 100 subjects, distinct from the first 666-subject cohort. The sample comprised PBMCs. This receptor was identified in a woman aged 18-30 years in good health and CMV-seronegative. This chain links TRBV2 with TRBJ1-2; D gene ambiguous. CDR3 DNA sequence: TGTGCCAGCAGTGAACAAGGCCGGGATGGCTACACCTTC. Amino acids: CASSEQGRDGYTF. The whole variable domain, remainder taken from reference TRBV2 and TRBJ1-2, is EPEVTQTPSHQVTQMGQEVILRCVPISNHLYFYWYRQILGQKVEFLVSFYNNEISEKSEIFDDQFSVERPDGSNFTLKIRSTKLEDSAMYFCASSEQGRDGYTFGSGTRLTVV.